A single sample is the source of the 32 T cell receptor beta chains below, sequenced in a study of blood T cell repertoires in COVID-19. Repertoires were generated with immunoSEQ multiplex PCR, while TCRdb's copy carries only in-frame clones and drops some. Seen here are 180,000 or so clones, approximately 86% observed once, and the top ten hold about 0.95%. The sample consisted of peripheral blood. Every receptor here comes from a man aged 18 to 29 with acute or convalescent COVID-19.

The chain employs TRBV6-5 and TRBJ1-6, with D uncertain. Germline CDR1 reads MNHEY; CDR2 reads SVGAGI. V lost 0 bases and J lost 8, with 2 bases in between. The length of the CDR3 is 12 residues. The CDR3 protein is CASSYSDSPLHF. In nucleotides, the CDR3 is TGTGCCAGCAGTTACTCCGATTCACCCCTCCACTTT.

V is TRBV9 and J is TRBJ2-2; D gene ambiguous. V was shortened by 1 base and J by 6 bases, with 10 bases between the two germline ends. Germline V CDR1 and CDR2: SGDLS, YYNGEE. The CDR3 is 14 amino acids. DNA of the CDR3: TGTGCCAGCAGCGTAAGCACCTCCTCCGGGGAGCTGTTTTTT. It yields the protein CASSVSTSSGELFF. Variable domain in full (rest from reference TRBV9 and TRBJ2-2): DSGVTQTPKHLITATGQRVTLRCSPRSGDLSVYWYQQSLDQGLQFLIQYYNGEERAKGNILERFSAQQFPDLHSELNLSSLELGDSALYFCASSVSTSSGELFFGEGSRLTVL.

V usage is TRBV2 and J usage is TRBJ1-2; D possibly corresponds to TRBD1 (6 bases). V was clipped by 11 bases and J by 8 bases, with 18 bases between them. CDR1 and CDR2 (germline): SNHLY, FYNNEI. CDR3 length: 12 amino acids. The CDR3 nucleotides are TGTGCCTCAAGAACAGGGAGAGGAGGCTACACCTTC. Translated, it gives CASRTGRGGYTF.

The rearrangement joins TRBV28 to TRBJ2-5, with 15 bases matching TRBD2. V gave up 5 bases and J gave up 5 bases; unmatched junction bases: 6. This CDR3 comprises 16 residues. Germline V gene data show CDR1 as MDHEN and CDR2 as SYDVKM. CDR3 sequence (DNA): TGTGCCAGCAGTCCCGGACTAGCGGGGGGGTCGGAGACCCAGTACTTC. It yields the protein CASSPGLAGGSETQYF.

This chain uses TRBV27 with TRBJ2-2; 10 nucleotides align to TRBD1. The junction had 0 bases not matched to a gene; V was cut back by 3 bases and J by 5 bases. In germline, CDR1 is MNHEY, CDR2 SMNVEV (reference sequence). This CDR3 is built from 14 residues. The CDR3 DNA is TGTGCCAGCAGTTTGGACAGGGGGACCGGGGAGCTGTTTTTT. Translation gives CASSLDRGTGELFF.

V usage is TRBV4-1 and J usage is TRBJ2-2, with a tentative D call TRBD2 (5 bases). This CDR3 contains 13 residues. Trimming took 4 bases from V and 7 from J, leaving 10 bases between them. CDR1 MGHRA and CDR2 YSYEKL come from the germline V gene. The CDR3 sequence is CASSLRGIGELFF. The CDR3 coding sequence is TGCGCCAGCAGCCTACGGGGAATCGGGGAGCTGTTTTTT.

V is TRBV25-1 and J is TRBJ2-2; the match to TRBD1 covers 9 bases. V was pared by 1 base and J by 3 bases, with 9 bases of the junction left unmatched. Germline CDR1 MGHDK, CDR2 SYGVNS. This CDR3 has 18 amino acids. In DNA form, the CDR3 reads TGTGCCAGCAGTGAATCGTTCGGGGACAGGGTCGACACCGGGGAGCTGTTTTTT. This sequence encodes CASSESFGDRVDTGELFF.

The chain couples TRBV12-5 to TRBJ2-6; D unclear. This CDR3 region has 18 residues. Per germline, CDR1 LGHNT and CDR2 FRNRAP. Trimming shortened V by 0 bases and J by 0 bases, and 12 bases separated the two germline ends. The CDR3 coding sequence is TGTGCTAGTGGTTTGGTATTTCTCGGTGTCTCTGGGGCCAACGTCCTGACTTTC. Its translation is CASGLVFLGVSGANVLTF.

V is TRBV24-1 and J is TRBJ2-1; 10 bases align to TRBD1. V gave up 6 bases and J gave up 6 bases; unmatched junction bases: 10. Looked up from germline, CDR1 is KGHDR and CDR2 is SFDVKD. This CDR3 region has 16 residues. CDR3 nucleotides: TGTGCCACCAGTAGTGTACCGGGACAGGGGAGCAATGAGCAGTTCTTC. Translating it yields CATSSVPGQGSNEQFF.

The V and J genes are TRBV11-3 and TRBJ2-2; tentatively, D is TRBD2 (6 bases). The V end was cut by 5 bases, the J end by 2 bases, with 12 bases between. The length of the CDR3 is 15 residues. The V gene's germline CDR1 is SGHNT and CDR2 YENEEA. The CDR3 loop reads CASSPGTLNTGELFF. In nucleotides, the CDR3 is TGTGCCAGCAGCCCCGGGACTCTAAACACCGGGGAGCTGTTTTTT.

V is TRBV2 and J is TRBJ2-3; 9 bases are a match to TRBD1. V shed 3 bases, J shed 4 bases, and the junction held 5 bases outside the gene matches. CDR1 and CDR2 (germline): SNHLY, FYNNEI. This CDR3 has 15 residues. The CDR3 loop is CASSELTGGADTQYF. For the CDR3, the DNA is TGTGCCAGCAGTGAGTTGACAGGGGGTGCAGATACGCAGTATTTT. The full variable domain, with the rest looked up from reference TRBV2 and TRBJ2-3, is EPEVTQTPSHQVTQMGQEVILRCVPISNHLYFYWYRQILGQKVEFLVSFYNNEISEKSEIFDDQFSVERPDGSNFTLKIRSTKLEDSAMYFCASSELTGGADTQYFGPGTRLTVL.

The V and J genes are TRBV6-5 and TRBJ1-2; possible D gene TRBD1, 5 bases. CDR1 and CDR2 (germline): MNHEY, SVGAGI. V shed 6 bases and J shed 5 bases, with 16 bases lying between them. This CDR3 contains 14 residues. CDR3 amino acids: CASSNGGVIYGYTF. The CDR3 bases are TGTGCCAGCAGCAACGGGGGGGTGATATATGGCTACACCTTC.

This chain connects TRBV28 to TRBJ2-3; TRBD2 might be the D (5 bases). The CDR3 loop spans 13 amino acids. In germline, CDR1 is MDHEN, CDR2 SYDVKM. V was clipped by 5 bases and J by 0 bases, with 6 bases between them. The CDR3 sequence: CASSGGSTDTQYF. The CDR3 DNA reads TGTGCCAGCAGTGGAGGAAGCACAGATACGCAGTATTTT.

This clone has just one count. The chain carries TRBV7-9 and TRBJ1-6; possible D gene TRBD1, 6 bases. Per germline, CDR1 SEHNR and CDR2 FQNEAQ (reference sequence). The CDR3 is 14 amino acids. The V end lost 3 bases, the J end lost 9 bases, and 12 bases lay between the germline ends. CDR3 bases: TGTGCCAGCAGCTTTGGCGGGGGCGGTTCACCCCTCCACTTT. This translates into CASSFGGGGSPLHF.

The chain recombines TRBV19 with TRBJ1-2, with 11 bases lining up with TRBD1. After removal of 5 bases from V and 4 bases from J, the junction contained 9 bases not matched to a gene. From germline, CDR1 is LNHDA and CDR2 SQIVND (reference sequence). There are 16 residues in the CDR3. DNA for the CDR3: TGTGCCAGTAGTTCAAGTCCCGGGACAGGGGGCTATGGCTACACCTTC. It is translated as CASSSSPGTGGYGYTF.

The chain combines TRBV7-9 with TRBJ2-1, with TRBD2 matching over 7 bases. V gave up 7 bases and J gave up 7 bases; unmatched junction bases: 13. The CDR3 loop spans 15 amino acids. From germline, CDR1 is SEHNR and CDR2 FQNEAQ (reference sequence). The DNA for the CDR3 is TGTGCCAGCACATCGATTGGGGGGGTGACGAATGAGCAGTTCTTC. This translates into CASTSIGGVTNEQFF.

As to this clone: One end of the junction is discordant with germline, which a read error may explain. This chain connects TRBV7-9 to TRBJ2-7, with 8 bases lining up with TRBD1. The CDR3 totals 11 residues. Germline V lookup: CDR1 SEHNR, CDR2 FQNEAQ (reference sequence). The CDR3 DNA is TGTGCCAGCTTTGGGCCGGACAGGGCCCTCTTC. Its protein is CASFGPDRALF.

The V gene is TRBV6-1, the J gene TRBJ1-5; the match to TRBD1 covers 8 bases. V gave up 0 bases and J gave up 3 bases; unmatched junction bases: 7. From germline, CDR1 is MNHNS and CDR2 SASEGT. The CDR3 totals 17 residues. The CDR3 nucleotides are TGTGCCAGCAGTGAAGCCAGGACAGGGTCGAACAATCAGCCCCAGCATTTT. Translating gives CASSEARTGSNNQPQHF.

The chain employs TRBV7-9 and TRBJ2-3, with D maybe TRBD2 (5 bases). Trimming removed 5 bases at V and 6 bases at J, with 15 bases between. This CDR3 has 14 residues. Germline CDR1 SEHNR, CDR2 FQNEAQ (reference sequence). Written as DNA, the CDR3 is TGTGCCAGCAGCCAACCTCGGGGAACGGATACGCAGTATTTT. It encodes CASSQPRGTDTQYF.

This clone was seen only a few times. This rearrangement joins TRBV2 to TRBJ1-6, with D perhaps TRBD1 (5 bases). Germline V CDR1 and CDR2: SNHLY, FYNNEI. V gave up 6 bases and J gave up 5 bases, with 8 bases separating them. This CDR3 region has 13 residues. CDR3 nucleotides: TGTGCCAGCAGGGCCAGGGATAATTCACCCCTCCACTTT. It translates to CASRARDNSPLHF. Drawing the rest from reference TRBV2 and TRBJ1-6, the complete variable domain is EPEVTQTPSHQVTQMGQEVILRCVPISNHLYFYWYRQILGQKVEFLVSFYNNEISEKSEIFDDQFSVERPDGSNFTLKIRSTKLEDSAMYFCASRARDNSPLHFGNGTRLTVT.

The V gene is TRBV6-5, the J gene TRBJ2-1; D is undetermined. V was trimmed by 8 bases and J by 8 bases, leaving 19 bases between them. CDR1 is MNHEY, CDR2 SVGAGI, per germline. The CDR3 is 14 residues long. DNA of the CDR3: TGTGCCAGCGCCGACAACCCGGCCGTCCATGAGCAGTTCTTC. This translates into CASADNPAVHEQFF.

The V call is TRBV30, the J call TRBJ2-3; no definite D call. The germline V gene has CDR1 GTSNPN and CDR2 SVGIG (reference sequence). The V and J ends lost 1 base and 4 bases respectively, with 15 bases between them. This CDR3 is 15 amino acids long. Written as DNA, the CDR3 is TGTGCCTGGAGTGGCCGGGTAGGTTTTGCAGATACGCAGTATTTT. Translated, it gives CAWSGRVGFADTQYF.

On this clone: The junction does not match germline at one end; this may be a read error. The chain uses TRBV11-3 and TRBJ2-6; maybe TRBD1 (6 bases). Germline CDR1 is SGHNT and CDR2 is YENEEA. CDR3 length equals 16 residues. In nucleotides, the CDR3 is TGTGCCAGCAGCTCAACAGGGATTGCTGGAGCCAACGTCCTGACTTTC. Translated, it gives CASSSTGIAGANVLTF.

In DNA form, the CDR3 reads TGTGCCAGCAGGCAGGGTATCGAGGCTGAAGCTTTCTTT. The encoded protein is CASRQGIEAEAFF. The V gene is TRBV28, the J gene TRBJ1-1, with a possible D match to TRBD1 (5 bases). Per the germline V gene, CDR1 is MDHEN and CDR2 is SYDVKM. The CDR3 sequence is 13 residues long. Between the trimmed V and J ends, which lost 6 bases and 6 bases, there was a span of 14 bases.

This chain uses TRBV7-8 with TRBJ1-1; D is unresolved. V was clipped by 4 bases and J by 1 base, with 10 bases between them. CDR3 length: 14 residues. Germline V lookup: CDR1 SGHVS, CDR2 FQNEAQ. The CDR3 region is CASSSGGENTEAFF. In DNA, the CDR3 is TGTGCCAGCAGCTCAGGAGGAGAGAACACTGAAGCTTTCTTT.

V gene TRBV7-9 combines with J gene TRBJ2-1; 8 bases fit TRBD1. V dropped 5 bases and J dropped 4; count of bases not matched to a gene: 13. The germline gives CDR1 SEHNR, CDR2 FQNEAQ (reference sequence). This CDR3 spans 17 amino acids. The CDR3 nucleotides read TGTGCCAGCAGCCTTCCCCTTGGACAGGGACGATACAATGAGCAGTTCTTC. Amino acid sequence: CASSLPLGQGRYNEQFF.

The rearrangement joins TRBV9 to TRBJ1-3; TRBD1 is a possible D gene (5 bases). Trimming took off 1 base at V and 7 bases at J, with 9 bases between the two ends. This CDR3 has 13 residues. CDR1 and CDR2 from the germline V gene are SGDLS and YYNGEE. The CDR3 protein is CASSVRGRNTIYF. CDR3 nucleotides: TGTGCCAGCAGCGTAAGGGGTAGGAACACCATATATTTT. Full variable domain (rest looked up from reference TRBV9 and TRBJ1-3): DSGVTQTPKHLITATGQRVTLRCSPRSGDLSVYWYQQSLDQGLQFLIQYYNGEERAKGNILERFSAQQFPDLHSELNLSSLELGDSALYFCASSVRGRNTIYFGEGSWLTVV.

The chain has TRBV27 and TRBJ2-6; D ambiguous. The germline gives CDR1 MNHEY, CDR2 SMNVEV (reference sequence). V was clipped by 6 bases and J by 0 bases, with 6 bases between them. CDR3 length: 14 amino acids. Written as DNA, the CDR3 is TGTGCCAGCAGCTTTAGCTCTGGGGCCAACGTCCTGACTTTC. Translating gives CASSFSSGANVLTF.

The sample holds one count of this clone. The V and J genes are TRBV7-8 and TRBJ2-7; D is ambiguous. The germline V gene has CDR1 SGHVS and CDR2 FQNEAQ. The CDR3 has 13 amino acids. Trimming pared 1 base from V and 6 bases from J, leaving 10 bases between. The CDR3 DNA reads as TGTGCCAGCAGCTTAGGTGCGGTAGGCGAGCAGTACGTC. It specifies CASSLGAVGEQYV.

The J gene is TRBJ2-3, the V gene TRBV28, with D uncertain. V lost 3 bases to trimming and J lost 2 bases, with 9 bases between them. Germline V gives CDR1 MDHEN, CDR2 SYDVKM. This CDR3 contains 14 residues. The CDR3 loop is CASSFHISTDTQYF. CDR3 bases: TGTGCCAGCAGTTTCCACATATCCACAGATACGCAGTATTTT.

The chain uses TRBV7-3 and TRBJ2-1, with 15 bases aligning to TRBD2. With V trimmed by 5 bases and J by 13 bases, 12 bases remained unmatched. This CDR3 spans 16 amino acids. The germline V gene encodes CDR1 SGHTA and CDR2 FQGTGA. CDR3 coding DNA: TGTGCCAGCAGCGACCAGCCGGGACTAGCGGGGGGAGGACAGTTCTTC. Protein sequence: CASSDQPGLAGGGQFF.

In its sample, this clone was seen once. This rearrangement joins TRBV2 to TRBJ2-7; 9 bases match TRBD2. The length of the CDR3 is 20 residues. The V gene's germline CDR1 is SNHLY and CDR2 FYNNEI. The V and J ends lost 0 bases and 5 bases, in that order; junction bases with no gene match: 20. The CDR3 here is CASSEAPGTFSGTSYHEQYV. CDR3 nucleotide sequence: TGTGCCAGCAGTGAAGCGCCTGGGACATTCTCCGGGACTAGCTACCACGAGCAGTACGTC.